These 18 T cell receptor beta chains share one sample of origin, sequenced in a study of shared clonotypes between healthy human individuals. The assay was immunoSEQ multiplex PCR, and TCRdb's table has in-frame clones only and misses some. Altogether around 100,000 clones are present, about 70% being singletons, with the ten largest covering more than 20%. The specimen was memory CD8+ T cells sorted from blood. The subset is: CD45RO+ cells pooled with CCR7-negative TemRA cells. The origin of the receptors is a woman aged 25 to 39 in good health.

The V and J genes are TRBV11-3 and TRBJ2-2; D tentatively reads TRBD1 or TRBD2 (5 bases each). This CDR3 contains 14 residues. CDR1 and CDR2 from the germline V gene are SGHNT and YENEEA. V gave up 5 bases and J gave up 3 bases, with 10 bases separating them. In DNA, the CDR3 is TGTGCCAGCAGCCCGGGGACCGACACCGGGGAGCTGTTTTTT. The encoded protein is CASSPGTDTGELFF.

V is TRBV7-8 and J is TRBJ2-5, with 9 bases fitting TRBD1. The last part of the DNA fits TRBJ2-7 better; the J call may be wrong. CDR3 size: 16 residues. Germline values: CDR1 SGHVS, CDR2 FQNEAQ. The CDR3 loop reads CASSLEAGTGIYEQYF. The CDR3, as DNA: TGTGCCAGCAGCTTAGAAGCCGGGACAGGGATCTACGAGCAGTACTTC.

The chain joins TRBV7-5 to TRBJ2-3; the D call in the table, TRBD1, was not verified against the DNA. TRBV7-5 is a documented pseudogene. This CDR3 comprises 16 residues. The CDR3 region is CASSLVQGAVTDTQYF. In nucleotides, the CDR3 is TGTGCCAGCAGCTTAGTTCAGGGGGCTGTTACAGATACTCAGTATTTT.

This chain connects TRBV28 to TRBJ1-1; unclear D gene. Trimming took 2 bases from V and 6 from J, leaving 10 bases between them. Germline V gives CDR1 MDHEN, CDR2 SYDVKM. The CDR3 extends over 13 amino acids. The CDR3 sequence: CASSLPGWAEAFF. CDR3 nucleotide sequence: TGTGCCAGCAGTTTACCCGGGTGGGCTGAAGCTTTCTTT.

The chain couples TRBV7-3 to TRBJ1-1, with a possible D match to TRBD1 (6 bases). The V gene lost 5 bases and the J gene lost 3 bases, with 16 bases spanning the gap. Germline CDR1 reads SGHTA; CDR2 reads FQGTGA. This CDR3 is built from 15 residues. The DNA for the CDR3 is TGTGCCAGCAGCCCTCAGGGGCTGGGGGACACTGAAGCTTTCTTT. Translated: CASSPQGLGDTEAFF.

A word on this clone: The sample contains more than one DNA sequence encoding this CDR3. V and J are TRBV2 and TRBJ1-5; D uncertain. Germline values: CDR1 SNHLY, CDR2 FYNNEI. V shed 3 bases and J shed 2 bases, with 11 bases lying between them. The CDR3 is 15 residues long. The CDR3 nucleotides are TGTGCCAGCAGTGACAGGAGGGTTGGCAATCAGCCCCAGCATTTT. Its translation: CASSDRRVGNQPQHF. Full variable domain (outside the CDR3, taken from reference TRBV2 and TRBJ1-5): EPEVTQTPSHQVTQMGQEVILRCVPISNHLYFYWYRQILGQKVEFLVSFYNNEISEKSEIFDDQFSVERPDGSNFTLKIRSTKLEDSAMYFCASSDRRVGNQPQHFGDGTRLSIL.

The rearrangement uses TRBV27 and TRBJ1-2; TRBD1 matches at 9 bases. V lost 5 bases and J lost 4; bases outside the gene matches: 5. Germline V lookup: CDR1 MNHEY, CDR2 SMNVEV (reference sequence). This CDR3 is 14 amino acids long. The CDR3 coding sequence is TGTGCCAGCAGTCCAGGACAGGGGACCTATGGCTACACCTTC. This codes for CASSPGQGTYGYTF.

This clone was picked up a small number of times. The genes are TRBV5-5 and TRBJ2-3; D ambiguous. The CDR3 is 15 amino acids. Germline CDR1 reads SGHKS; CDR2 reads YYEKEE (reference sequence). V lost 4 bases, J lost 2 bases, and 14 bases lay in between. CDR3 in amino acids: CASSRHLRTTDTQYF. DNA for the CDR3: TGTGCCAGCAGCCGCCACCTCCGAACCACAGATACGCAGTATTTT.

J is TRBJ1-2 and V is TRBV27; 7 bases agree with TRBD1. This CDR3 contains 14 residues. The germline gives CDR1 MNHEY, CDR2 SMNVEV (reference sequence). The ends lost 5 bases at V and 4 bases at J; junction bases unmatched: 7. This CDR3 is CASSHRQGGYGYTF. Here the CDR3 DNA reads TGTGCCAGCAGTCACAGACAGGGTGGCTATGGCTACACCTTC.

On this clone itself: Other DNA sequences in the same sample also yield this CDR3. V gene TRBV6-6 combines with J gene TRBJ2-2, with no clear D. V was cut by 0 bases and J by 6 bases, with 5 bases left in between. The germline V gene encodes CDR1 MNHNY and CDR2 SVGAGI (reference sequence). The CDR3 has 13 amino acids. The CDR3 coding sequence is TGTGCCAGCAGTTACTCTAGTCCCGGGGAGCTGTTTTTT. It encodes CASSYSSPGELFF.

This clone was detected a few times. The chain joins TRBV27 to TRBJ2-1, with 12 bases matching TRBD2. V dropped 5 bases and J dropped 8; count of bases not matched to a gene: 4. Germline loops: CDR1 MNHEY, CDR2 SMNVEV (reference sequence). CDR3 length: 14 residues. CDR3: CASSETSGSDEQFF. Written as DNA, the CDR3 is TGTGCCAGCAGTGAGACTAGCGGGAGCGATGAGCAGTTCTTC.

The gene calls are TRBV10-3 and TRBJ1-1; TRBD1 aligns across 7 bases. With 3 bases clipped from V and 11 bases from J, the junction kept 6 bases outside the gene matches. The length of the CDR3 is 12 residues. CDR1 is ENHRY, CDR2 SYGVKD, per germline. CDR3 sequence: CAISDSGQPAFF. CDR3 DNA: TGTGCCATCAGTGATTCGGGACAGCCGGCTTTCTTT.

This clone was found once. This chain joins TRBV7-9 and TRBJ1-2, with D tentatively TRBD1 (6 bases). Per germline, CDR1 SEHNR and CDR2 FQNEAQ (reference sequence). The CDR3 has 15 residues. V was shortened by 1 base and J by 4 bases, with 13 bases between the two germline ends. The CDR3 DNA reads as TGTGCCAGCAGCTTAGGCAGGGGCGACCTCTATGGCTACACCTTC. Translated, it gives CASSLGRGDLYGYTF.

The chain employs TRBV10-2 and TRBJ2-7; possibly TRBD1 for D (7 bases). This CDR3 comprises 15 residues. Trimming stripped 2 bases from V and 4 bases from J, with 15 bases between. Germline V gives CDR1 WSHSY, CDR2 SAAADI. The chain's CDR3 is CASSEDLAGGYEQYF. The CDR3 DNA sequence: TGCGCCAGCAGTGAGGATTTGGCAGGGGGGTACGAGCAGTACTTC.

The chain couples TRBV27 to TRBJ2-3, with D unclear. In germline, CDR1 is MNHEY, CDR2 SMNVEV (reference sequence). V lost 5 bases, J lost 2 bases, and 11 bases lay in between. There are 14 residues in the CDR3. The CDR3 is CASSDEMNTDTQYF. Written as DNA, the CDR3 is TGTGCCAGCAGTGACGAGATGAACACAGATACGCAGTATTTT.

The chain links TRBV11-1 to TRBJ2-6; 7 bases match TRBD1. Looked up from germline, CDR1 is SGHAT and CDR2 is FQDESV (reference sequence). CDR3 length: 18 amino acids. The V and J ends lost 1 base and 0 bases, in that order; junction bases with no gene match: 6. CDR3 DNA: TGTGCCAGCAGCTTAGGCAAGGACAGGAGCTCTGGGGCCAACGTCCTGACTTTC. Its protein is CASSLGKDRSSGANVLTF.

This clone has a single count. The chain combines TRBV6-4 with TRBJ2-1; D is unclear. The CDR3 contains 17 residues. Germline CDR1 is MRHNA and CDR2 is SNTAGT. Trimming left V 8 bases short and J 1 base short, with 21 bases between. CDR3 sequence (DNA): TGTGCCAGCCGCCCGACGGCCGGGCAGATTTCCTACAATGAGCAGTTCTTC. Amino acid sequence: CASRPTAGQISYNEQFF.

This clone has only a few counts. The chain links TRBV4-2 to TRBJ1-3; D is undetermined. The germline CDR1 and CDR2 sequences are LGHNA and YNFKEQ. The length of the CDR3 is 15 residues. V lost 0 bases and J 1 base, leaving 7 bases between the germline ends. CDR3 in amino acids: CASSQESGSGNTIYF. DNA for the CDR3: TGTGCCAGCAGCCAAGAGAGCGGTTCTGGAAACACCATATATTTT.